This T cell receptor beta chain derives from a study of ipilimumab plus nivolumab after autologous stem cell transplantation (dated by TCRdb to 2020 to 2023). A note on the overall study: A median of about 5 ipilimumab doses and fewer than 10 nivolumab doses was received by trial patients. Patients with high-risk diffuse large B cell lymphoma, mature T cell lymphoma, or multiple myeloma undergoing autologous transplant were enrolled in the trial. Primary refractory and relapsed disease were included in the DLBCL cohort, with 18-month progression-free survival of 85.7% and 28.6%, respectively. The intent-to-treat population of the trial was made up of about 37 patients.

V and J lose 3 bases and 6 bases, and a span of 18 bases separates them. As encoded in the germline V gene, CDR1 is MDHEN while CDR2 is SYDVKM. The CDR3 goes from the cysteine to the phenylalanine over 16 residues. The read is trimmed to its CDR3 DNA, 48 bases read in frame from base 1. Libraries came from the immunoSEQ multiplex PCR assay. As stored in TCRdb, this immuneACCESS dataset retains in-frame rearrangements with V and J assigned. A fraction of the clones does not appear; measured against another copy, unresolved V genes explain less than half of the discrepancy, and the remainder lacks a known reason. This sample is represented by some 16,000 clones; around 81% of them were singletons. The ten biggest clones cover 20% to 25% of the sample. What the research found in general, with its limitations: Combined checkpoint inhibition as post-transplant consolidation was concluded by the authors to appear tolerable. The authors stated that profiles of the T cell receptor repertoire, regulatory T cell phenotype and gut microbiota provided a biologic rationale for studying this approach further.

Checkpoint therapy was initiated 14 to 28 days after autologous transplant, and ipilimumab was administered at 1 mg/kg intravenously on day 1 of selected weeks. The nivolumab dose was 3 mg/kg intravenously, delivered on day 1 of weeks 1, 4, 7, 10, and every two weeks through week 26. This Phase Ib clinical trial tested ipilimumab plus nivolumab, a combined checkpoint inhibition, as consolidation after autologous stem cell transplantation. This clone was seen just once. There is no known antigen for this receptor. It has no much larger one-base neighbor in the sample; base qualities were not kept. This chain joins TRBV28 to TRBJ1-5; the D segment could be TRBD1, given 5 matching bases. This TCR was recovered from a male donor with diffuse large B-cell lymphoma. The specimen was PBMCs, collected in a trial of ipilimumab plus nivolumab as post-transplant consolidation. DNA sequence: TGTGCCAGCAGTTTCAGGTTGCGGACATCGGGTCAGCCCCAGCATTTT. Its protein reads: CASSFRLRTSGQPQHF.